What follows describes a single T cell receptor beta chain. V was pared by 2 bases and J by 2 bases, with 9 bases between. Germline V gives CDR1 SGHTA, CDR2 FQGNSA. The CDR3 has 15 amino acids. The data were taken from a study of T cells in Graves' hyperthyroidism and ophthalmopathy. The source material, RNA transcripts, was used to amplify TCR beta CDR3 regions. A first-round RT-PCR of the TCR CDR3 used the HTBI primer set. TCRdb used MiXCR to reprocess the multiplex PCR reads, holding one entry per CDR3 protein. The table includes more than 600,000 distinct CDR3 sequences, less than 20% detected once.

V is TRBV7-2 and J is TRBJ2-2; D is unresolved. This receptor was identified in a young man with Graves' hyperthyroidism. Sequencing was carried out using blood. The CDR3 nucleotides read TGTGCCAGCAGCTTAAGTATAGGCAACACCGGGGAGCTGTTTTTT. This sequence encodes CASSLSIGNTGELFF.